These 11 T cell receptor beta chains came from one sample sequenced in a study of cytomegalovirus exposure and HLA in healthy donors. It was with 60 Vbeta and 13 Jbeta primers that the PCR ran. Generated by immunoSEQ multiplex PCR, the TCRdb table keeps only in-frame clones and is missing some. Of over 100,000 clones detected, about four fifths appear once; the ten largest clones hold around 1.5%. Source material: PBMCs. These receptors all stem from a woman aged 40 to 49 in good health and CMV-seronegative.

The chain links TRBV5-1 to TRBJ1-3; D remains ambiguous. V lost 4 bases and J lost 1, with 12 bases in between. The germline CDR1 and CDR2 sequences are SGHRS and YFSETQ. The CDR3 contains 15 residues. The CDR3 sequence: CASSTEEGSGNTIYF. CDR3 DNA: TGCGCCAGCAGCACCGAGGAGGGATCTGGAAACACCATATATTTT.

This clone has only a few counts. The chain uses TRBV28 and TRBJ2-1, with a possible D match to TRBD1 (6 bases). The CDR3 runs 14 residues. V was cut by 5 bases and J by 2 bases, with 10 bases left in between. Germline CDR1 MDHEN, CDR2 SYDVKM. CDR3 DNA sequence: TGTGCCAGCAGTCGGACAGATACCTACAATGAGCAGTTCTTC. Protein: CASSRTDTYNEQFF.

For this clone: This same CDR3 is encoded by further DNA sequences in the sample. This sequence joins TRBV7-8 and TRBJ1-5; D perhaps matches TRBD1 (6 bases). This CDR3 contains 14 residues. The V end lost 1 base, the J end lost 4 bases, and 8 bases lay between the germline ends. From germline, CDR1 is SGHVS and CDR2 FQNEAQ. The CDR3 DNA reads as TGTGCCAGCAGCTTAGGGCAGGGGAATCAGCCCCAGCATTTT. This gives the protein CASSLGQGNQPQHF.

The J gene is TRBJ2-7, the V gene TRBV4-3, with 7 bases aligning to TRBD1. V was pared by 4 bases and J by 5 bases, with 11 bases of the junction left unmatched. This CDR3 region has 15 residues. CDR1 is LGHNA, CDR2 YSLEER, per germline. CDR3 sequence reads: CASSRDRQGLDEQYF. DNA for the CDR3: TGCGCCAGCAGCCGAGACAGACAGGGTCTCGACGAGCAGTACTTC.

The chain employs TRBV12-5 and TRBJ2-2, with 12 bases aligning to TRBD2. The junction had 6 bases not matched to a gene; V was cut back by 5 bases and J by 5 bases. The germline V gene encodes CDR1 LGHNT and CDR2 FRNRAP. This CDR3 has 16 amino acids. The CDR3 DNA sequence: TGTGCTAGTGGTAATTGGACTAGCGGGGAAACCGGGGAGCTGTTTTTT. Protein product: CASGNWTSGETGELFF.

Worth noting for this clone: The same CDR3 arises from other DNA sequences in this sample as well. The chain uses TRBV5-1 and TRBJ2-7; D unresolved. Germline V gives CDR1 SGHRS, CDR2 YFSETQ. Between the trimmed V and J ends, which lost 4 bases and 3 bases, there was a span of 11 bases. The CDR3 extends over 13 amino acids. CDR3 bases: TGCGCCAGCAGCCGAGACATAAACTACGAGCAGTACTTC. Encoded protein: CASSRDINYEQYF.

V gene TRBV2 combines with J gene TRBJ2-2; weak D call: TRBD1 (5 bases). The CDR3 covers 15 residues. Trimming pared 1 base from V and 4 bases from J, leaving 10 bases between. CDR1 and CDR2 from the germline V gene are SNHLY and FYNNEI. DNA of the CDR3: TGTGCCAGCAGTGAAGTACAGGTAGCCACCGGGGAGCTGTTTTTT. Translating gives CASSEVQVATGELFF.

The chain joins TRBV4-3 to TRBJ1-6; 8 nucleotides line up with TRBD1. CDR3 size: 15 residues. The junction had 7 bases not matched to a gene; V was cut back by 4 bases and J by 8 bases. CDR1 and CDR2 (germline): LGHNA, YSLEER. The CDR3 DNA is TGCGCCAGCAGCCCCCTCACAGGGGGTGATTCACCCCTCCACTTT. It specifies CASSPLTGGDSPLHF.

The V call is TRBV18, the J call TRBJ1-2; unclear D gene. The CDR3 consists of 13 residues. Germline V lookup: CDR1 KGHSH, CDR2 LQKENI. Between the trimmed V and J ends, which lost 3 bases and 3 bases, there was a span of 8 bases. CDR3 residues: CASSPEDYYGYTF. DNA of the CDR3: TGTGCCAGCTCACCCGAGGATTACTATGGCTACACCTTC.

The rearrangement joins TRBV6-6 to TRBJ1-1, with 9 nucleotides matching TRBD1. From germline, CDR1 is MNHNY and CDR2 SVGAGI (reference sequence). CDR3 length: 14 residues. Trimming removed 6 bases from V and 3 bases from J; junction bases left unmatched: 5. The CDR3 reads CASSRGQGDTEAFF. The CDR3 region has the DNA TGTGCCAGCAGCAGGGGACAGGGAGACACTGAAGCTTTCTTT.

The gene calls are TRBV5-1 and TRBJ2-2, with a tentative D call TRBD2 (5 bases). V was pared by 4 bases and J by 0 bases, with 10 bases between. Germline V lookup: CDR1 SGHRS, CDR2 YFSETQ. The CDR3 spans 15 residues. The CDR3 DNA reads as TGCGCCAGCAGCAGCGGCAGCGCGAACACCGGGGAGCTGTTTTTT. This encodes CASSSGSANTGELFF.